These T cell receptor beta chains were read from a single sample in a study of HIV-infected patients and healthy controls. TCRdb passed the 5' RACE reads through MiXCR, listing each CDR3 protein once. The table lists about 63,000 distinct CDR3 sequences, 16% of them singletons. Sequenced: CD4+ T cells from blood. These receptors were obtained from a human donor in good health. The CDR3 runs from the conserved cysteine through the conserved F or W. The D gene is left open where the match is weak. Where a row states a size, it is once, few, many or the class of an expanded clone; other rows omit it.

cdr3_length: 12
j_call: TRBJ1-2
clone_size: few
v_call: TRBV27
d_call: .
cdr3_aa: CASCPAPVGYTF
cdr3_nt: TGTGCCAGTTGCCCGGCACCGGTGGGCTACACCTTC

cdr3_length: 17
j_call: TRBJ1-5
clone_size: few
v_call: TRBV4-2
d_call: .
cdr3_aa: CASSRTSGAYSNQPQHF
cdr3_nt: TGTGCCAGCAGCCGGACATCCGGGGCGTACAGCAATCAGCCCCAGCATTTT

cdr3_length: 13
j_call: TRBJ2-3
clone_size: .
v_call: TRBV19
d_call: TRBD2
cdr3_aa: CASATSGRDTQYF
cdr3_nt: TGTGCCAGTGCCACTAGCGGGAGGGATACGCAGTATTTT

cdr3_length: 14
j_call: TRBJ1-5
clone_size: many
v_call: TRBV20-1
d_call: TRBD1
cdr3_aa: CSARVDRGNQPQHF
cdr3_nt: TGCAGTGCTAGAGTGGACAGGGGCAATCAGCCCCAGCATTTT

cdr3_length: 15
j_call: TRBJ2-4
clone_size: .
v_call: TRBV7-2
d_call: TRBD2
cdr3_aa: CASSFGGRGLNIQYF
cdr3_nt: TGTGCCAGCAGCTTCGGCGGGAGGGGGTTAAACATTCAGTACTTC

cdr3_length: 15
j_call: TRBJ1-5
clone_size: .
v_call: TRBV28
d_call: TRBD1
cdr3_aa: CASSWTGATNQPQHF
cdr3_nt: TGTGCCAGCAGTTGGACAGGTGCTACTAATCAGCCCCAGCATTTT

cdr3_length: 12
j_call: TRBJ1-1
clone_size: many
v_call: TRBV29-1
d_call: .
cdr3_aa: CSVSGGETEAFF
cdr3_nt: TGCAGCGTTTCCGGGGGCGAAACTGAAGCTTTCTTT

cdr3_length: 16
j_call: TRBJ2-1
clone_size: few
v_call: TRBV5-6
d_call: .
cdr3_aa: CASRLEEGRGFHEQFF
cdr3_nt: TGTGCCAGCCGATTGGAGGAGGGAAGGGGTTTCCATGAGCAGTTCTTC

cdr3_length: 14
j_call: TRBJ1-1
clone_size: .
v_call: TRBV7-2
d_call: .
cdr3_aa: CASSLEGTTREAFF
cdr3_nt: TGTGCCAGCAGCTTAGAGGGAACTACAAGGGAAGCTTTCTTT

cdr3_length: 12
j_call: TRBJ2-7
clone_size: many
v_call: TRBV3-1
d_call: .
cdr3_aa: CASSRGPTRQYF
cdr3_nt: TGTGCCAGCAGCCGAGGACCTACGAGGCAGTACTTC

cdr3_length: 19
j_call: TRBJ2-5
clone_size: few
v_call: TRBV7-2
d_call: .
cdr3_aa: CASSLESSVFAGIQETQYF
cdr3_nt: TGTGCCAGCAGCCTAGAGTCGTCTGTTTTCGCGGGAATCCAAGAGACCCAGTACTTC

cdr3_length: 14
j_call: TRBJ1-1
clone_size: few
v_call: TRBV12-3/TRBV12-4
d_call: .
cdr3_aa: CASTLGTKNTEAFF
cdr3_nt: TGTGCCAGCACACTGGGAACAAAAAACACTGAAGCTTTCTTT

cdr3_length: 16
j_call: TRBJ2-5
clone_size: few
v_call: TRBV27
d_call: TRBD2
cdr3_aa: CASSSEQRGYQETQYF
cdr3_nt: TGTGCCAGCAGTTCGGAGCAGCGGGGGTACCAAGAGACCCAGTACTTC

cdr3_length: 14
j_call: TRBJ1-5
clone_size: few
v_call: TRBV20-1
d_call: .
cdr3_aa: CSATREQINQPQHF
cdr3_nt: TGCAGTGCTACCCGGGAACAGATCAATCAGCCCCAGCATTTT

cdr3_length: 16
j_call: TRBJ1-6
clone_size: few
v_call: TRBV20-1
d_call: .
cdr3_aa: CSASDPGRRYNSPLHF
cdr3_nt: TGCAGTGCTAGCGACCCCGGACGGCGCTATAATTCACCCCTCCACTTT

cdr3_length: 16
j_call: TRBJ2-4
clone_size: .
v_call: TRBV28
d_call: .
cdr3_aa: CASSLEGVGSKNIQYF
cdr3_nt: TGTGCCAGCAGTTTAGAGGGGGTAGGGTCCAAAAACATTCAGTACTTC

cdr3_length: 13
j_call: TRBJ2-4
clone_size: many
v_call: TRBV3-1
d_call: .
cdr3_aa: CASSQNSKNIQYF
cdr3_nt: TGTGCCAGCAGCCAAAACAGCAAAAACATTCAGTACTTC

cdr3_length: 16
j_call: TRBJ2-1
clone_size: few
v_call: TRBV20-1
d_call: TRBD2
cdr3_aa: CSARTPRGGTYNEQFF
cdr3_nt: TGCAGTGCTAGGACCCCGCGGGGGGGTACCTACAATGAGCAGTTCTTC

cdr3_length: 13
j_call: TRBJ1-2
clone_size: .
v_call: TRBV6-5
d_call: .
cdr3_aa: CASSYSVNYGYTF
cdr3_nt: TGTGCCAGCAGTTACAGTGTTAACTATGGCTACACCTTC

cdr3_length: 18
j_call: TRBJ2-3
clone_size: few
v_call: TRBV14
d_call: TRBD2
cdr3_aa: CASSQGLAGGSGTDTQYF
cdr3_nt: TGTGCCAGCAGCCAAGGACTAGCGGGGGGGTCCGGCACAGATACGCAGTATTTT

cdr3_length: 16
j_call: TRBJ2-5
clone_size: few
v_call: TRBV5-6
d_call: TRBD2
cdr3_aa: CASSFTSGAYQETQYF
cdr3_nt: TGTGCCAGCAGCTTCACTAGCGGAGCGTACCAAGAGACCCAGTACTTC

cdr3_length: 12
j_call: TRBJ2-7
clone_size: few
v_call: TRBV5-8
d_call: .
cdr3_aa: CASSLGQTEQYF
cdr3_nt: TGTGCCAGCAGCTTGGGGCAGACCGAGCAGTACTTC

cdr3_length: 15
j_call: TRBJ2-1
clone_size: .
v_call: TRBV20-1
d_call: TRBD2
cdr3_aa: CSAPKGTSGDNEQFF
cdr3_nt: TGCAGTGCCCCAAAAGGGACTAGCGGGGACAATGAGCAGTTCTTC

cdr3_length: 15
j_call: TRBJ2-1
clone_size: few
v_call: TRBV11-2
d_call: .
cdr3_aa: CASSLTRNLYNEQFF
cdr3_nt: TGTGCCAGCAGCTTAACGAGGAACCTTTACAATGAGCAGTTCTTC

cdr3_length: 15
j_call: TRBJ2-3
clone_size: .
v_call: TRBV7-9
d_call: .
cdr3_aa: CASSFGRASGDTQYF
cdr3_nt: TGTGCCAGCAGCTTCGGACGGGCTTCTGGAGATACGCAGTATTTT

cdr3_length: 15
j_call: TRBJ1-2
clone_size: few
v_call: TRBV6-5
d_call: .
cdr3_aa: CASSYGGGSDYGYTF
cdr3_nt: TGTGCCAGCAGTTACGGCGGGGGGTCGGACTATGGCTACACCTTC

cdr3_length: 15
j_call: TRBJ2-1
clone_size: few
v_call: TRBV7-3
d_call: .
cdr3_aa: CASSSPLQGNNEQFF
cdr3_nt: TGTGCCAGCAGCTCGCCCCTTCAGGGGAACAATGAGCAGTTCTTC

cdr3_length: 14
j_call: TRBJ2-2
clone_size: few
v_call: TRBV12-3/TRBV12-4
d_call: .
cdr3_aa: CASSLSGGTGELFF
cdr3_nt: TGTGCCAGCAGTTTATCGGGTGGAACCGGGGAGCTGTTTTTT

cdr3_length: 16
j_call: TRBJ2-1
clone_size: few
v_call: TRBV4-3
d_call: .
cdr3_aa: CASSQDGRAAYNEQFF
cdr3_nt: TGCGCCAGCAGCCAAGATGGAAGGGCAGCCTACAATGAGCAGTTCTTC

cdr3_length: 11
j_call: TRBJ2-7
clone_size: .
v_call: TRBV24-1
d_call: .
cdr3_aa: CATSDTYEQYF
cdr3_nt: TGTGCCACCAGTGACACTTACGAGCAGTACTTC

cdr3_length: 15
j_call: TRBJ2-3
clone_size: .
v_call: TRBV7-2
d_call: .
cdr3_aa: CASSLAAGAGDTQYF
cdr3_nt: TGTGCCAGCAGCTTAGCGGCGGGGGCGGGAGATACGCAGTATTTT

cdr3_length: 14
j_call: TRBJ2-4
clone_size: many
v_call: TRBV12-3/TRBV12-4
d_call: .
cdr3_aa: CASSSDSRKNIQYF
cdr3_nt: TGTGCCAGCAGTTCGGACAGCCGAAAAAACATTCAGTACTTC

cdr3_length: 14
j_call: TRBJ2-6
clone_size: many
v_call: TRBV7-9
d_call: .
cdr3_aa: CASSPGVGANVLTF
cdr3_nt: TGTGCCAGCAGCCCAGGGGTTGGGGCCAACGTCCTGACTTTC

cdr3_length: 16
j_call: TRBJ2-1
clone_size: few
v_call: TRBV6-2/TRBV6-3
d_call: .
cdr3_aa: CASSFIWAPTPNEQFF
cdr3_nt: TGTGCCAGCAGTTTCATCTGGGCCCCGACGCCGAATGAGCAGTTCTTC

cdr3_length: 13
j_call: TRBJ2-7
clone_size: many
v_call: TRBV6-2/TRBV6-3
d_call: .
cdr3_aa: CASSYQEAYEQYF
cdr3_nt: TGTGCCAGCAGTTACCAGGAGGCCTACGAGCAGTACTTC

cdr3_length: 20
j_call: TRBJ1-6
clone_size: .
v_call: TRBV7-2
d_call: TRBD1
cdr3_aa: CASSLGKGGRLSSYNSPLHF
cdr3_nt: TGTGCCAGCAGCTTAGGTAAAGGGGGCCGTTTGAGCTCCTATAATTCACCCCTCCACTTT

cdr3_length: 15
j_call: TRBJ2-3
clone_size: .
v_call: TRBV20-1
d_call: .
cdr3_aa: CSARVGGGASDTQYF
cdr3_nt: TGCAGTGCTAGAGTGGGGGGGGGGGCCTCAGATACGCAGTATTTT

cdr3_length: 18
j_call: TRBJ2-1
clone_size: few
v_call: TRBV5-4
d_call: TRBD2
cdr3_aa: CASSLGINSGSSYNEQFF
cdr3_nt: TGTGCCAGCAGCTTGGGGATTAATAGCGGGAGCTCCTACAATGAGCAGTTCTTC

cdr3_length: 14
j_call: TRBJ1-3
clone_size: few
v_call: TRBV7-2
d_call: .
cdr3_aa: CASSPASRKDTIYF
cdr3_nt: TGTGCCAGCAGCCCGGCCTCGCGTAAGGACACCATATATTTT

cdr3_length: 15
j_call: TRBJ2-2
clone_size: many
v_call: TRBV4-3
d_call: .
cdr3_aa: CASSQARSYTGELFF
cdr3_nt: TGCGCCAGCAGCCAAGCGAGGTCGTACACCGGGGAGCTGTTTTTT

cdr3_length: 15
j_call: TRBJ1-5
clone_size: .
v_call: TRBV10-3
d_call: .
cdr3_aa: CAISGSRDSNQPQHF
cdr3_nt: TGTGCCATCAGTGGGTCGAGGGATAGCAATCAGCCCCAGCATTTT

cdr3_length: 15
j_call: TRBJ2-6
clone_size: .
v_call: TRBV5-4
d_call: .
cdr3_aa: CASSVDIPGANVLTF
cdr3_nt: TGTGCCAGCAGCGTGGACATTCCTGGGGCCAACGTCCTGACTTTC

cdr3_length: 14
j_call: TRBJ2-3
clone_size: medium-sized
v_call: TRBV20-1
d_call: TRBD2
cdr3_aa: CSALGGAGTDTQYF
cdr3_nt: TGCAGTGCCCTCGGGGGGGCGGGCACAGATACGCAGTATTTT

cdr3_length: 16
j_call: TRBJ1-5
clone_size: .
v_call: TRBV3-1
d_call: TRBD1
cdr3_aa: CASSQNRHRGNQPQHF
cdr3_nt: TGTGCCAGCAGCCAGAATCGCCACAGGGGCAACCAGCCCCAGCATTTT

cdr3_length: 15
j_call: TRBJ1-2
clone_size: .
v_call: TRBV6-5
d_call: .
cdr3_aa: CASSYGGTSKRGYTF
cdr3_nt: TGTGCCAGCAGTTATGGGGGGACGTCTAAGCGTGGCTACACCTTC

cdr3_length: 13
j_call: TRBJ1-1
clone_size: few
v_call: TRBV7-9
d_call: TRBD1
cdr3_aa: CASSPGGHTEAFF
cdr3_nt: TGTGCCAGCAGTCCAGGGGGCCACACTGAAGCTTTCTTT

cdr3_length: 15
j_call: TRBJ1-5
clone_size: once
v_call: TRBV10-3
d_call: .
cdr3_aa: CATATVALSNQPQHF
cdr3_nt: TGTGCCACCGCCACCGTCGCGCTTAGCAATCAGCCCCAGCATTTT

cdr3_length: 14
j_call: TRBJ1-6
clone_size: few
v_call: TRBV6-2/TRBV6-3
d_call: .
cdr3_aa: CASTPLEAHSPLHF
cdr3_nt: TGTGCCAGCACCCCCCTGGAGGCTCACTCACCCCTCCACTTT

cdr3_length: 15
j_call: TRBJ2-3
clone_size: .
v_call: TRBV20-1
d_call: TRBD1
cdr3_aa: CSARDPGQGTDTQYF
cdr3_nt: TGCAGTGCTAGAGATCCGGGACAGGGTACAGATACGCAGTATTTT

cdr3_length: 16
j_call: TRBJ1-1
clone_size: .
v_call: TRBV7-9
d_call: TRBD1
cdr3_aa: CASSPAQGAKNTEAFF
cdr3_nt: TGTGCCAGCAGCCCCGCCCAGGGGGCGAAGAACACTGAAGCTTTCTTT

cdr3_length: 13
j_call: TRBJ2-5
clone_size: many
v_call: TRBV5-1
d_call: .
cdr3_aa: CASSLVGKETQYF
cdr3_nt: TGCGCCAGCAGCTTGGTTGGGAAAGAGACCCAGTACTTC

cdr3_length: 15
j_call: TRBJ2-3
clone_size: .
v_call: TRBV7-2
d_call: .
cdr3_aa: CASSPGGPSTDTQYF
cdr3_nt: TGTGCCAGCAGCCCTGGGGGGCCCAGCACAGATACGCAGTATTTT

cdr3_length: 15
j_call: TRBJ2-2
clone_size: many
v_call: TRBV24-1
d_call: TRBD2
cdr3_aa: CATSHRAGYTGELFF
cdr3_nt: TGTGCCACCAGTCACCGAGCGGGATACACCGGGGAGCTGTTTTTT